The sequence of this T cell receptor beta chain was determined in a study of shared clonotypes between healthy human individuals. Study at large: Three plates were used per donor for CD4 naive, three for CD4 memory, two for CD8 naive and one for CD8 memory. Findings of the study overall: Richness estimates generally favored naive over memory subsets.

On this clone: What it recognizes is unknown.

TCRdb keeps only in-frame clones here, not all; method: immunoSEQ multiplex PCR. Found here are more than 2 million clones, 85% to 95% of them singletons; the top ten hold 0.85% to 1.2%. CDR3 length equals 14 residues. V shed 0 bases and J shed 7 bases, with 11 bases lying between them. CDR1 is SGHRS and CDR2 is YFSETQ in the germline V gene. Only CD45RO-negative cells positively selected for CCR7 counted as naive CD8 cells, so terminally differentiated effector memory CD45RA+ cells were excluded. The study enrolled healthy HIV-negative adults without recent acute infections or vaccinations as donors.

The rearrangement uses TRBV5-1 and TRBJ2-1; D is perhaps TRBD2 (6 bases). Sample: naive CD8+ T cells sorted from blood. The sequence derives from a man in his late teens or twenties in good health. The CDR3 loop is CASSLEGLLNEQFF. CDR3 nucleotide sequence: TGCGCCAGCAGCTTGGAGGGACTCTTGAATGAGCAGTTCTTC.